This TCR beta chain derives from a study of T cells in Graves' hyperthyroidism and ophthalmopathy. J gave up 6 bases and V 4 bases, and 6 bases lay outside the gene matches. The CDR3 is 14 amino acids. CDR1 is ENHRY, CDR2 SYGVKD, per germline. In this sample, this clonotype turned up many times. Amplified TCR beta CDR3 regions came from RNA transcripts. First-round RT-PCR of the TCR CDR3 relied on the HTBI primer set. TCRdb analysed the multiplex PCR reads with MiXCR anew, one entry per CDR3 protein. The repertoire includes 400,000 to 550,000 distinct CDR3 sequences, roughly a quarter of them detected once, and about 10% sits in the top ten.

The V call is TRBV10-3, the J call TRBJ1-5; 7 nucleotides match TRBD1. The sequence derives from a woman under 40 with Graves' ophthalmopathy. What was sequenced was blood. The CDR3 is CAISAGGGGQPQHF. As DNA, the CDR3 is TGTGCCATCAGTGCAGGGGGAGGCGGTCAGCCCCAGCATTTT.